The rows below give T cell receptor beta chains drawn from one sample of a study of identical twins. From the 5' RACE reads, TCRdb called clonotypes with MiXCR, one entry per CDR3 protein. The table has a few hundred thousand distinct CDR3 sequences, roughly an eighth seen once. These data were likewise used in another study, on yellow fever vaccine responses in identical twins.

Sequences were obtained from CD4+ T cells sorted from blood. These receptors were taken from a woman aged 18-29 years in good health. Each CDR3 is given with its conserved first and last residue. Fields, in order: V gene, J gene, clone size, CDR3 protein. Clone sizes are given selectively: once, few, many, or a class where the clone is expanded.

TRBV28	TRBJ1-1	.	CASSLGSEAFF
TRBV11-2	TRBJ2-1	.	CASSLALRDRTEQFF
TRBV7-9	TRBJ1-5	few	CASSSRGEQPQHF
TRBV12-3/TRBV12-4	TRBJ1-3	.	CASSFRGSPGNTIYF
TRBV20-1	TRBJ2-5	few	CSAVVAGGTQETQYF
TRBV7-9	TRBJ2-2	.	CASSSGTGMNTGELFF
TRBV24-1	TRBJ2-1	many	CATSEPGQLRSLFF
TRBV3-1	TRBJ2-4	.	CASSQDSGAVSGIQYF
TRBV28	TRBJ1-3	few	CASSPGQGRSGNTIYF
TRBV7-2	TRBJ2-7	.	CASSLVLAGPREYEQYF
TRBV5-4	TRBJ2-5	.	CASSLGTGGAETQYF
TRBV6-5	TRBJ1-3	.	CASSLGGPGNTIYF
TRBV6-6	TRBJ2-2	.	CTSSFTLAGGPNTGELFF
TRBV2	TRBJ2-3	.	CASKSSGEDTQYF
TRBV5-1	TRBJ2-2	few	CASRLTGGAGELFF
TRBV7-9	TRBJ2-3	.	CASSLGFRGDTQYF
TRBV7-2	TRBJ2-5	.	CASSTLGAARETQYF
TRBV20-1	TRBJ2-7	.	CSAHDGERFYEQYF
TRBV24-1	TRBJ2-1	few	CATSAGAGVEQFF
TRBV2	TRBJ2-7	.	CASSAVDLSYEQYF
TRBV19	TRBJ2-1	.	CASSASHGGMYEQFF
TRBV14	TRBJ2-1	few	CASSQGAGVLAFVNEQFF
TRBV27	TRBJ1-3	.	CASSLPTSVSGNTIYF
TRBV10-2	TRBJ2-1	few	CASSDLLIAGGPDNEQFF
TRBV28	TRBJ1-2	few	CASSLWGKLLNYGYTF
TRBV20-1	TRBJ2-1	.	CSASLGTSGRHYNEQFF
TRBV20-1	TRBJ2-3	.	CSARRLAGESDTQYF